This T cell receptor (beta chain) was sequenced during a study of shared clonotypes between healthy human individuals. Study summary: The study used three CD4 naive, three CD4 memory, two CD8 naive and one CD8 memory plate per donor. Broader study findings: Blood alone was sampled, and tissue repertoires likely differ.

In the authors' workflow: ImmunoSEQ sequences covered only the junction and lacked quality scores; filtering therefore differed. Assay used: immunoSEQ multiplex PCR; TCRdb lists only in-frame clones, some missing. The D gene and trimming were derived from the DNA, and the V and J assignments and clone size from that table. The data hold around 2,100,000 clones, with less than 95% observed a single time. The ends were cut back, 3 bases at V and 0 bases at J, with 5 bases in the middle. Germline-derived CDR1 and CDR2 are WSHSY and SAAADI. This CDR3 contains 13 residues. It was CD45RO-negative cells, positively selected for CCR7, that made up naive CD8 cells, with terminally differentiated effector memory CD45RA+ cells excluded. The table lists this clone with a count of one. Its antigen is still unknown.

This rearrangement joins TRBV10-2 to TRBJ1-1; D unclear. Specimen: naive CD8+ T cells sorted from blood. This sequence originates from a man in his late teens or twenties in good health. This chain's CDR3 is CASSDRLNTEAFF. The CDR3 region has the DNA TGCGCCAGCAGTGACAGACTGAACACTGAAGCTTTCTTT.